This paragraph covers one T cell receptor beta chain sequence. Its antigen has not been determined. No base-level quality is on record; no much larger clone is a single base apart. The entry originates in a study of cytomegalovirus exposure and HLA in healthy donors (dated by TCRdb to 2016 to 2017). Turning to the overall study: In an earlier analysis of roughly 590 of the donors, about 260 Gb of sequence data and 117 million unique TCR beta sequences from about 179 million T cells were reported. An early release that covered 640 HLA-typed donors contained approximately 300 gigabases of sequencing data and 65 million to 100 million unique TCR sequences. Of the roughly 400 genotyped donors, over 65% fell in the genetic ancestry cluster associated with self-reported Caucasian donors. The study was designed to test whether signatures of past pathogen exposure could be identified by cataloging public T cell receptors. The study used immunosequencing to profile the T cell repertoires of 666 subjects and linked those repertoires to cytomegalovirus serostatus. Along with the approximately 670-subject first cohort, a separate validation cohort of around 110 different subjects was used. To predict cytomegalovirus infection status, the study brought together high-throughput TCR immunosequencing, statistical association of individual TCRs with disease status, and machine learning. In a later analysis, previously published TCR beta repertoires from 600 to 850 donors were re-analyzed and high-resolution HLA genotyping was added so that TCR occurrence patterns could be studied. Rather than drawing on any new phenotypic data, the later analysis identified candidate immune exposures from TCR beta sequences and the way those sequences occurred across donors. In an earlier analysis of 500 to 650 of the donors, high-throughput TCR beta sequencing was used to judge whether each TCR beta V gene segment behaved as functional or pseudogenic. Donor age, sex, ethnicity and CMV serostatus were collected together with the repertoire data. A later genetic analysis took genome-wide SNP genotypes for about 65% of the roughly 670 donors and used that subset as a discovery cohort. Every repertoire in the discovery cohort had been generated on one and the same sequencing platform. Both class I and class II loci were covered by HLA typing, at four-digit resolution. The number of donors typed differed by locus, with about 629-630 for A, B, C, DRB1 and DQB1, approximately 500 for DQA1, some 570 for DPA1, and approximately 470 for DPB1. Roughly five DR-DQ haplotypes were handled as single units for association and clustering, since linkage in the cohort was strong. Among some 400 genotyped donors of the cohort, an average of roughly 240,000 unique TCR beta nucleotide sequences were sequenced per donor, roughly a sixth of them non-productive.

Overall study outcomes, separate from this receptor: A cluster of highly shared sequence variants was judged likely to be a technical artifact of the sequencing pipeline. The cohort was sequenced for TCR beta chains only, and without alpha or paired-chain data the features that could be detected were limited. Assigning TCR associations to individual alleles was difficult when HLA alleles, especially DR and DQ, strongly co-occurred. V-gene and J-gene trimming of TCR beta chains was associated with a missense DCLRE1C variant in a later genetic analysis, and the association was replicated in an independent cohort. Because some donors lacked HLA typing at each locus, the association tests relied only on the typed subset. In a later analysis, 16,951 TCR beta sequences were associated with specific HLA alleles at a false discovery rate of 0.05. Because counts were too low, roughly 16 rarely observed V segments, including chromosome 9 orphons, were excluded from the earlier analysis of 587 of the donors. Sequencing depth was assumed to be roughly uniform across donors in the presence/absence analyses, though that assumption may not hold. A few of the identified cytomegalovirus-associated TCR beta chains were confirmed in vitro to be specific for cytomegalovirus antigens. In an earlier analysis of a few hundred of the donors, most TCR beta V segments were observed in productive rearrangements about 87% or about 30% of the time, broadly matching IMGT annotations. A total of fewer than 200 TCR beta chains were listed by the study as associated with cytomegalovirus. In a later analysis, several top co-occurrence clusters were reported to appear linked to parvovirus B19, influenza, CMV and Epstein-Barr virus. The classifier was reported to diagnose cytomegalovirus status with high specificity and sensitivity in both the original cohort and the validation cohort. CMV serostatus was the only immune exposure information available for the cohort. The authors suggested that the approach could potentially be extended to other disease states and immunological phenotypes. Correlated functional status among segregating V segments might be attributable to linkage disequilibrium, but an unknown experimental factor could not be ruled out. A later analysis found that TCR association rates varied across HLA loci, with DRB1 alleles showing the most associated TCRs and HLA-C alleles the fewest. Compared with the approximately 600-donor mean, donors in an Asian-associated ancestry cluster had fewer N-insertions in productive TCRs, according to a later genetic analysis. In a later analysis, HLA-associated TCR beta chains were found to be more clonally expanded and to have lower generation probabilities than equally common non-associated chains. Most TCR sequences were seen in very few donors, while some public TCRs were found in many individuals. In a later analysis, most CMV-associated TCR beta chains were found to appear HLA-restricted, with HLA associations seemingly driven largely by CMV exposure. A further reported finding was that TCR beta sequences accurately predicted the HLA-A and HLA-B alleles for most subjects in the first cohort.

The cohort comprised under 700 healthy bone marrow donors. All cohort members were sampled while nominally healthy, although unrecorded immune exposures were likely present. The donor was CMV seropositive and was included in the group of some 290 seropositive cohort members. A peripheral blood sample was provided by each donor, and peripheral blood mononuclear cells were used for TCR beta sequencing. The Qiagen DNeasy Blood Extraction Kit was used to extract genomic DNA from the blood cell samples. Libraries came from the immunoSEQ multiplex PCR assay. The multiplex PCR relied on a mix of 60 forward primers for TCR Vbeta segments and 13 reverse primers for TCR Jbeta segments. The CDR3 region of rearranged TCR beta genes was amplified from genomic DNA with a multiplex PCR assay. On the Illumina HiSeq System, the amplified TCR beta libraries were sequenced as 87-base-pair reads. In the authors' own workflow: A later analysis tallied 75 million to 95 million unique TCR beta chains across the 600 to 700 repertoires, and some 12 million of those chains were shared by two or more donors. Raw reads were error-corrected and collapsed into unique sequences with a nearest-neighbor algorithm that merged closely related sequences to remove PCR and sequencing errors. To assign V, D and J gene segments, CDR3 sequences were aligned to IMGT reference sequences. For a sequence to be retained, at least a six-nucleotide match to both a V gene segment and a J gene segment was required. A rearrangement counted as productive if the CDR3 had no stop codons and remained in frame with V and J, and every other rearrangement counted as non-productive. Following IMGT convention, CDR3 was defined as the stretch from the second conserved V-encoded cysteine up to the conserved J-encoded phenylalanine. The earlier analysis of approximately 590 of the donors excluded any sequence lacking an unambiguous match to a single V gene segment. In an earlier analysis of several hundred of the donors, V segments were called functional above 56.7% productive rearrangements and were called segregating when the between-donor standard deviation exceeded 5%. A statistical classification framework was built to diagnose cytomegalovirus status from the catalog of TCR beta chain sequences. A later analysis assigned V and J genes by comparing TCR nucleotide sequences with IMGT/GENE-DB human TR gene sequences. A later analysis assigned CDR3 sequences and most-parsimonious VDJ recombination scenarios with the TCRdist pipeline. In a later analysis, each TCR beta chain was defined by its CDR3 amino acid sequence together with its V-gene family, and reads lacking a unique V-gene family were excluded. In a later analysis, nearly 600 highly shared, low-generation-probability nucleotide sequences were removed to address suspected cross-contamination and a sequencing artifact. In a later analysis, a clonal expansion index was calculated for each public chain from normalized within-repertoire ranks of inferred template counts. In a later analysis, generation probabilities were computed using a VDJ recombination model fitted to out-of-frame rearrangements, and the results were checked against IGoR. Hypergeometric tests were used in a later analysis to score TCR-TCR, TCR-HLA and TCR-CMV co-occurrence, with a repertoire-size bias correction applied to the TCR pairs. A later analysis estimated false discovery rates by permuting HLA or CMV assignments 20 times. In a later analysis, co-occurring TCRs were grouped with DBSCAN, and TCRdist sequence similarity was added when clustering was performed within HLA-allele-positive subsets. Repertoires with fewer than 30,000 or more than 120,000 public chains were left out of co-occurrence clustering, as were about five repertoires with anomalous nucleotide sharing. TCRdb provides this immuneACCESS table in a form limited to in-frame rearrangements. Some clones are lacking; in checked studies, under half of them reflect an unresolved V gene, and why the rest are absent is not known. V, J and clone size derive from that table, while D and trimming were established from the DNA sequence. The sample records around 64,000 clones, 78% of which are singletons. Roughly 7.8% of the sample lies in the top ten.

The sample consisted of PBMCs. The origin of this receptor is a man aged 18 to 30 in good health and CMV-seropositive.

The CDR3 region has the sequence CASSDGSYGYTF. The nucleotides read TGTGCCAGCAGTGACGGGTCCTATGGCTACACCTTC. The chain joins TRBV2 to TRBJ1-2, with no confident D gene call. Via the germline V gene, CDR1 is SNHLY and CDR2 FYNNEI. V sheds 3 bases and J sheds 4 bases, leaving 6 bases between their ends. From its cysteine to its phenylalanine, the CDR3 spans 12 amino acids. Just the 36-base CDR3 DNA is kept, in frame starting at base 1.